This T cell receptor (beta chain) was profiled in a study of blood T cell repertoires in COVID-19. For the study at large: Samples came from the United States, Italy and Spain, spanning acute and convalescent COVID-19. Sample material is recorded as cDNA or gDNA derived from T cells, B-cell-depleted T cells, or PBMCs.

The CDR3 is made up of 17 amino acids. The V gene's germline CDR1 is SGHAT and CDR2 FQNNGV. The V end lost 0 bases, the J end lost 4 bases, and 18 bases lay between the germline ends. Original methodology: The authors estimated nucleated cell counts from reference gene primer amplification. Repertoires were generated with immunoSEQ multiplex PCR, while TCRdb's copy carries only in-frame clones and drops some. The V and J calls and the clone size are those of that table, but D and trimming were determined from the DNA. This sample carries roughly 110,000 clones, 75% to 90% of them seen once, and the ten largest clones take about 5.5%. Seattle-derived patients entered the study during active infection and were followed longitudinally.

The sequencing input was peripheral blood. This TCR was sampled from a woman aged 55-69 years with COVID-19, enrolled during active disease. V gene TRBV11-2 combines with J gene TRBJ1-2; possible D gene TRBD1, 6 bases. The CDR3 DNA reads TGTGCCAGCAGCTTAGATCACAGGGAGTACCGGAGCTATGGCTACACCTTC. It yields the protein CASSLDHREYRSYGYTF.